This TCR beta chain was captured by sequencing in a study of blood T cell repertoires in COVID-19. Study overall: T cells, B-cell-depleted T cells, or PBMCs supplied cDNA or gDNA.

Per the original data handling: Using reference gene primer amplification, nucleated cell counts were estimated. Only in-frame clones appear in the TCRdb table, and some are missing; sequencing was by immunoSEQ multiplex PCR. V, J and clone size are taken as reported in that table, and D and trimming were inferred from the DNA itself. There are about 87,000 clones in the sample; about 71% occur only once, and approximately 4.4% lies in the top ten. V lost 8 bases, J lost 0 bases, and 1 base stayed unmatched. From germline, CDR1 is SNHLY and CDR2 FYNNEI. This CDR3 has 13 residues. Sequenced: peripheral blood. This chain links TRBV2 with TRBJ1-5; 7 bases match TRBD1. This sequence originates from a woman between 45 and 60 years old with acute or convalescent COVID-19. The CDR3 nucleotides are TGTGCCAGCCAGGGGGATAGCAATCAGCCCCAGCATTTT. This gives the protein CASQGDSNQPQHF.